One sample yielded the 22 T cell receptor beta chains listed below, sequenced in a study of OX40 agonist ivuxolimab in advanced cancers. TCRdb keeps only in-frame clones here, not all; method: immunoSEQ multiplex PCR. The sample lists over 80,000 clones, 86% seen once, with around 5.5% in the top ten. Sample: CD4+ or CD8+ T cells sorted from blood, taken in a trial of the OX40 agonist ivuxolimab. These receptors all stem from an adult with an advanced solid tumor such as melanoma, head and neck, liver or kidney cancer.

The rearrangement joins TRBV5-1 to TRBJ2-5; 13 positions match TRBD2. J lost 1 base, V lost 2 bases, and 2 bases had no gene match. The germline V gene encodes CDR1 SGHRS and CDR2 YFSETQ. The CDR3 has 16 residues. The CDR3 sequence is CASSFGTSGTQETQYF. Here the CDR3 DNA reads TGCGCCAGCAGCTTCGGGACTAGCGGGACCCAAGAGACCCAGTACTTC. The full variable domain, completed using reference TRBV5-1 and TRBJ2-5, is KAGVTQTPRYLIKTRGQQVTLSCSPISGHRSVSWYQQTPGQGLQFLFEYFSETQRNKGNFPGRFSGRQFSNSRSEMNVSTLELGDSALYLCASSFGTSGTQETQYFGPGTRLLVL.

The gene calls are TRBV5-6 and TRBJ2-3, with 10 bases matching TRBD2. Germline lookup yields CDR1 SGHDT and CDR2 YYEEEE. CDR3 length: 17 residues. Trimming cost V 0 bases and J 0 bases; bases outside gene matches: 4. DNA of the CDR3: TGTGCCAGCAGCTTGGCGTCGACTAGCGGGAGCACAGATACGCAGTATTTT. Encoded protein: CASSLASTSGSTDTQYF.

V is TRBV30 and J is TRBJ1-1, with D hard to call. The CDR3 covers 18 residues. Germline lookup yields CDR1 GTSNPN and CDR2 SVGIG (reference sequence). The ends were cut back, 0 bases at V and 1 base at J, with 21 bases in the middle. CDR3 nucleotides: TGTGCCTGGAGTGTAGGAGCTTTGGTCACCATGCGGAACACTGAAGCTTTCTTT. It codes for CAWSVGALVTMRNTEAFF.

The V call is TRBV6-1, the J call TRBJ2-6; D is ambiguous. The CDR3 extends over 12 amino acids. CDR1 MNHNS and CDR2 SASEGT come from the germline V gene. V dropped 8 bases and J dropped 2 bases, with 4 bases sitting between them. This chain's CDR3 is CASQPGANVLTF. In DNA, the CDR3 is TGTGCCAGCCAGCCTGGGGCCAACGTCCTGACTTTC.

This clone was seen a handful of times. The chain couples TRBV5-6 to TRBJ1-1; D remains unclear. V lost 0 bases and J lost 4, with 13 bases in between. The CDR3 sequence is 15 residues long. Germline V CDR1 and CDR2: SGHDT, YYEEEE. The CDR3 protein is CASSLVVSVRTEAFF. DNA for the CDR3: TGTGCCAGCAGCTTGGTTGTCAGTGTCCGCACTGAAGCTTTCTTT.

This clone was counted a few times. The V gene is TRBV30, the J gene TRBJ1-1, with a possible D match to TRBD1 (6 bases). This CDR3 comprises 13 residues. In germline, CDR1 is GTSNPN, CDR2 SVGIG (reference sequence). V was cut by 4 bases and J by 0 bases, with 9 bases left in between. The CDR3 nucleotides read TGTGCCTGGAACAGGGTTATGAACACTGAAGCTTTCTTT. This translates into CAWNRVMNTEAFF.

As DNA, the CDR3 is TGTGCCAGCTCACTCCGGGACAGAAAATCCAATGAGCAGTTCTTC. As protein: CASSLRDRKSNEQFF. This sequence joins TRBV18 and TRBJ2-1, with 7 bases aligning to TRBD1. V lost 4 bases and J lost 6; bases outside the gene matches: 9. CDR3 length: 15 amino acids. The V gene's germline CDR1 is KGHSH and CDR2 LQKENI.

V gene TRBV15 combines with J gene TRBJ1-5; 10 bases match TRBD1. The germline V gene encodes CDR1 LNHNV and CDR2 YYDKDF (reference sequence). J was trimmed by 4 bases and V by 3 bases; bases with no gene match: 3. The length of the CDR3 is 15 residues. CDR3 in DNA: TGTGCCACCAGCAGGCGGACAGGGGGTAATCAGCCCCAGCATTTT. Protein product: CATSRRTGGNQPQHF.

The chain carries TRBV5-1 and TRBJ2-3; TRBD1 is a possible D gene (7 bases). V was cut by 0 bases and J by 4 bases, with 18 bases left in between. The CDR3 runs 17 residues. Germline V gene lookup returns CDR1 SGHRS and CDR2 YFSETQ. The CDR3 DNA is TGCGCCAGCAGCTTGGCCTGGGACAGACCTAGCGCAGATACGCAGTATTTT. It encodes CASSLAWDRPSADTQYF.

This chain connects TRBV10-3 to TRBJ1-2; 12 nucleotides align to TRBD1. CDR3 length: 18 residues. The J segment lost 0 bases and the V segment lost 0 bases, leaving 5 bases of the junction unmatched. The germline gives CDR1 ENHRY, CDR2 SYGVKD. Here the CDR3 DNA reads TGTGCCATCAGTGAGTCGGGGACAGGGGGCCGAGCTAACTATGGCTACACCTTC. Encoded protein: CAISESGTGGRANYGYTF.

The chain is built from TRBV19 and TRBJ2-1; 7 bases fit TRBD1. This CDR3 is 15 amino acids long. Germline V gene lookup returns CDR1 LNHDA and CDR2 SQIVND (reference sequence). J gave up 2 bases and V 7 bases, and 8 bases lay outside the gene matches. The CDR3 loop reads CASTGSGQPYNEQFF. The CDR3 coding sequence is TGTGCCAGTACAGGATCGGGACAGCCCTACAATGAGCAGTTCTTC.

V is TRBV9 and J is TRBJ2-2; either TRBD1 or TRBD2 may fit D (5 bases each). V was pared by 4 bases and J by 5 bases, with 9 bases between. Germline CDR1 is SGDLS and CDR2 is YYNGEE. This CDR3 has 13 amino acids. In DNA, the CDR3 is TGTGCCAGCAGCTTAGAGGGGACCGGGGAGCTGTTTTTT. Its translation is CASSLEGTGELFF. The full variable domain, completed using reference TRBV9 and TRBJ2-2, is DSGVTQTPKHLITATGQRVTLRCSPRSGDLSVYWYQQSLDQGLQFLIQYYNGEERAKGNILERFSAQQFPDLHSELNLSSLELGDSALYFCASSLEGTGELFFGEGSRLTVL.

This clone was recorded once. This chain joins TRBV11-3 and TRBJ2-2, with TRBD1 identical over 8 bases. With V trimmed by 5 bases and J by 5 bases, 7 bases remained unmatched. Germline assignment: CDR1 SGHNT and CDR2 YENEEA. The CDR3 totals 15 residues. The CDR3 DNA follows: TGTGCCAGCAGCCCTAGCAGGGGGCGGACCGGGGAGCTGTTTTTT. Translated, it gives CASSPSRGRTGELFF.

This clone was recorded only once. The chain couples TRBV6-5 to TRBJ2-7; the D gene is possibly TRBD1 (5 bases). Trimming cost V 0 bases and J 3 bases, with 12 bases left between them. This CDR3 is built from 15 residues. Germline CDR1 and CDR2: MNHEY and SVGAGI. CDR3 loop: CASSYSLQGSYEQYF. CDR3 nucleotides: TGTGCCAGCAGTTACTCGTTGCAGGGAAGCTACGAGCAGTACTTC.

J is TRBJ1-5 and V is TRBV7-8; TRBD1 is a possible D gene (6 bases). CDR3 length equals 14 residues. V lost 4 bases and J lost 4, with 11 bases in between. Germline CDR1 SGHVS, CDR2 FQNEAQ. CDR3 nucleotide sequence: TGTGCCAGCAGCTCGGACAGTAGGAATCAGCCCCAGCATTTT. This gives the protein CASSSDSRNQPQHF.

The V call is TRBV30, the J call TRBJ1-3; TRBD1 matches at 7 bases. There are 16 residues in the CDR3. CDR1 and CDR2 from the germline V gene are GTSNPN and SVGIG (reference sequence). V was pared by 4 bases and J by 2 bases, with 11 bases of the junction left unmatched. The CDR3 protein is CAWTNGDRSPGNTIYF. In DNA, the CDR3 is TGTGCCTGGACCAACGGGGACAGATCTCCTGGAAACACCATATATTTT.

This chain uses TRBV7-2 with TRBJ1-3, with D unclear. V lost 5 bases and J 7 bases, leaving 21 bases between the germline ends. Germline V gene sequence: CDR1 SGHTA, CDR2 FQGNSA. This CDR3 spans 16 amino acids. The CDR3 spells CASSPRANRFGNTIYF. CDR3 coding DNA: TGTGCCAGCAGCCCCCGGGCTAACCGATTCGGGAACACCATATATTTT.

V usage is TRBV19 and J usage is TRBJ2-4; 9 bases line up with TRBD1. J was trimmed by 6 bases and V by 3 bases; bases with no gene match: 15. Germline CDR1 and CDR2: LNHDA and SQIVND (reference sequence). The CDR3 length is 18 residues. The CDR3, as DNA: TGTGCCAGTAGTATCGGTAGTTGGGGACAGGGAACCAGAAACATTCAGTACTTC. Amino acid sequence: CASSIGSWGQGTRNIQYF. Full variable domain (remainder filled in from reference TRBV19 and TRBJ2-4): DGGITQSPKYLFRKEGQNVTLSCEQNLNHDAMYWYRQDPGQGLRLIYYSQIVNDFQKGDIAEGYSVSREKKESFPLTVTSAQKNPTAFYLCASSIGSWGQGTRNIQYFGAGTRLSVL.

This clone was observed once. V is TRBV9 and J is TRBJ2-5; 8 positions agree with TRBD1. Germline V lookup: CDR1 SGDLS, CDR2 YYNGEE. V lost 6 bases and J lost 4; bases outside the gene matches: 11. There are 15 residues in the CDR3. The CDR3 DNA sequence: TGTGCCAGCAACGATGGGACAGGTGGGGGAGAGACCCAGTACTTC. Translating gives CASNDGTGGGETQYF.

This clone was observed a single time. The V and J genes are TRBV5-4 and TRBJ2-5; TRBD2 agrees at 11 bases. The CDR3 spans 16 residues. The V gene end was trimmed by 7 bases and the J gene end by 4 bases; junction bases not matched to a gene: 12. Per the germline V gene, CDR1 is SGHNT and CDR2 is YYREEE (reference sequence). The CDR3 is CASGTTSGGRGETQYF. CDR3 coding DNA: TGTGCCAGCGGGACTACTAGCGGGGGAAGGGGAGAGACCCAGTACTTC.

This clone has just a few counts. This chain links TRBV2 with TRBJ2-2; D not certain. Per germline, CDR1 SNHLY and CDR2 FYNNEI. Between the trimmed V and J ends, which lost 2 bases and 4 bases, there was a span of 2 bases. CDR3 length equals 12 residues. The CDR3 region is CASSETTGELFF. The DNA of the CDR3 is TGTGCCAGCAGTGAAACCACCGGGGAGCTGTTTTTT.

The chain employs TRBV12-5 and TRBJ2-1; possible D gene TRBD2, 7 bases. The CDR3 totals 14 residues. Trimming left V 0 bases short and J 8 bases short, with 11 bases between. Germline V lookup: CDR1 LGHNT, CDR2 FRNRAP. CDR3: CASGLVGGGDEQFF. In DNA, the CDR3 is TGTGCTAGTGGTTTGGTTGGGGGGGGCGATGAGCAGTTCTTC.